A single sample gave rise to the 14 T cell receptor beta chains below, sequenced in a study of T cells in Graves' hyperthyroidism and ophthalmopathy. TCR beta CDR3 sequences were amplified from RNA transcripts. TCR CDR3 regions were first amplified by RT-PCR with HTBI primers. MiXCR, applied by TCRdb to the multiplex PCR reads, yields one record per CDR3 protein. This sample has over 500,000 distinct CDR3 sequences, with approximately 17% found just once. Sequencing used blood. These TCRs come from a woman under 30 with Graves' ophthalmopathy.

In this sample, this clonotype turned up many times. This chain joins TRBV28 and TRBJ1-6; D is ambiguous. This CDR3 spans 18 amino acids. V lost 0 bases, J lost 6 bases, and 18 bases lay in between. The germline CDR1 and CDR2 sequences are MDHEN and SYDVKM. The CDR3 DNA reads as TGTGCCAGCAGTTTATGCAAACTAATCTTAGGGTGTAATTCACCCCTCCACTTT. It specifies CASSLCKLILGCNSPLHF.

This clonotype was seen a few times. J is TRBJ2-1 and V is TRBV20-1; 9 bases map to TRBD2. CDR3 length equals 18 residues. CDR1 is DFQATT and CDR2 is SNEGSKA in the germline V gene (reference sequence). Trimming took 4 bases from V and 1 from J; bases not matched to a gene: 14. The CDR3 is CSAKGLAKPSASYNEQFF. The CDR3 nucleotides are TGCAGTGCTAAAGGACTAGCGAAACCCTCGGCTTCCTACAATGAGCAGTTCTTC.

The sample holds a few counts of this clonotype. The rearrangement links TRBV7-9 to TRBJ1-5, with no clear D. CDR3 length: 15 amino acids. Germline CDR1 is SEHNR and CDR2 is FQNEAQ (reference sequence). V was cut by 1 base and J by 0 bases, with 7 bases left in between. The CDR3 reads CASSLGPYSNQPQHF. The CDR3 nucleotides read TGTGCCAGCAGCTTAGGGCCGTATAGCAATCAGCCCCAGCATTTT.

With respect to this clonotype: At one end, the junction sequence differs from germline, possibly due to a read error. The CDR3 loop reads CASSLTSERNTEELFF. In DNA, the CDR3 is TGTGCCAGCAGTTTGACTAGCGAGAGGAACACCGAGGAGCTGTTTTTT. The V call is TRBV12-3 or TRBV12-4, the J call TRBJ2-2, with 8 bases matching TRBD2. The CDR3 contains 16 residues.

This clonotype has at least ten counts. The chain uses TRBV7-9 and TRBJ1-4; the D is unclear. The CDR3 consists of 15 residues. V was pared by 3 bases and J by 8 bases, with 16 bases between. The germline V gene has CDR1 SEHNR and CDR2 FQNEAQ (reference sequence). The CDR3 coding sequence is TGTGCCAGCAGCTTTGGGTCCCGGCAAGGGGAAAAACTGTTTTTT. Amino acids: CASSFGSRQGEKLFF.

In the case of this clonotype: A much more abundant neighbour one base away suggests this may be a read error. The V and J genes are TRBV12-3 or TRBV12-4 and TRBJ1-2, with TRBD1 matching 8 bases. Germline trimming cut 5 bases from V and 1 base from J; bases unmatched to any gene: 3. There are 14 residues in the CDR3. The DNA of the CDR3 is TGTGCCAGCAGTAAGGACAGGGATAACTATGGCTACACCTTC. It codes for CASSKDRDNYGYTF.

The CDR3 is CASSINRVNNEQFF. In nucleotides, the CDR3 is TGTGCCAGTAGTATAAACAGGGTAAACAATGAGCAGTTCTTC. V gene TRBV19 combines with J gene TRBJ2-1, with D possibly TRBD1 on 6 matching bases. Deletions cut 2 bases from V and 5 bases from J, with 10 bases between. This CDR3 comprises 14 residues. Germline CDR1 reads LNHDA; CDR2 reads SQIVND (reference sequence).

This clonotype occurred a few times. CDR3 bases: TGTGCCAGCAGTTACTCGATAACAGGGGTCGGGGAGCTGTTTTTT. This translates into CASSYSITGVGELFF. The chain couples TRBV6-5 to TRBJ2-2; 7 nucleotides align to TRBD1. The germline CDR1 and CDR2 sequences are MNHEY and SVGAGI. The CDR3 has 15 residues. Trimming at V came to 0 bases and at J to 7 bases, leaving 5 bases not matched to a gene.

The chain uses TRBV6-1 and TRBJ1-1; no firm D call. Germline assignment: CDR1 MNHNS and CDR2 SASEGT. Trimming removed 8 bases from V and 3 bases from J, with 10 bases in between. The CDR3 extends over 12 amino acids. CDR3 bases: TGTGCCAGCGGGAGGGAGTACACTGAAGCTTTCTTT. Residues: CASGREYTEAFF.

There are many counts of this clonotype. This sequence joins TRBV7-2 and TRBJ2-7, with a tentative D call TRBD2 (5 bases). Deletions cut 5 bases from V and 7 bases from J, with 9 bases between. Germline loops: CDR1 SGHTA, CDR2 FQGNSA. The CDR3 is 11 residues long. CDR3 residues: CASSQAVEQYF. The CDR3 region has the DNA TGTGCCAGCAGCCAAGCGGTTGAGCAGTACTTC.

This clonotype was seen only a few times. The rearrangement joins TRBV5-1 to TRBJ1-1, with D perhaps matching TRBD1 (5 bases). In germline, CDR1 is SGHRS, CDR2 YFSETQ. The CDR3 is made up of 14 amino acids. The V gene lost 1 base and the J gene lost 3 bases, with 10 bases spanning the gap. CDR3 region: CASSLSRGHTEAFF. The CDR3 region has the DNA TGCGCCAGCAGCTTGTCCCGGGGACACACTGAAGCTTTCTTT.

This clonotype was counted between two and nine times. Just one base apart from a much larger clone, this may be a read error. The gene calls are TRBV28 and TRBJ2-7; 7 bases fit TRBD2. CDR1 and CDR2 from the germline V gene are MDHEN and SYDVKM. The CDR3 extends over 14 amino acids. CDR3 nucleotides: TGTACCAGCAGTTTTACGGCGGGAGCCTACGAGCAGTACTTC. Protein: CTSSFTAGAYEQYF. The entire variable domain, with the rest obtained from reference TRBV28 and TRBJ2-7, is as follows: DVKVTQSSRYLVKRTGEKVFLECVQDMDHENMFWYRQDPGLGLRLIYFSYDVKMKEKGDIPEGYSVSREKKERFSLILESASTNQTSMYLCTSSFTAGAYEQYFGPGTRLTVT.

The genes are TRBV27 and TRBJ2-2; D is unclear. Germline V gene data show CDR1 as MNHEY and CDR2 as SMNVEV (reference sequence). The CDR3 length is 13 residues. Deletions cut 5 bases from V and 4 bases from J, with 8 bases between. The CDR3 is CASSTRFTGELFF. The CDR3 DNA sequence: TGTGCCAGCAGTACGAGATTCACCGGGGAGCTGTTTTTT.

On this clonotype itself: A read error may account for a junction end that differs from germline. The chain joins TRBV6-1 to TRBJ1-1; TRBD1 matches at 9 bases. From germline, CDR1 is MNHNS and CDR2 SASEGT. The CDR3 is made up of 13 amino acids. In DNA form, the CDR3 reads TGCGCCAGCAGTCGGACAGGGGCTGCTGAAGCTTTCTTT. Translated, it gives CASSRTGAAEAFF.